These 11 T cell receptor beta chains share one sample of origin, sequenced in a study of T-cell reconstitution after alpha-beta-depleted transplantation in children. Unique molecular identifiers were built into the TCRbeta library. TCRdb itself ran the PCR reads through MiXCR, one entry per CDR3 protein. The sample yields a few hundred thousand distinct CDR3 sequences, approximately 42% seen once. This specimen consisted of PBMCs, obtained before TCRalphabeta/CD19-depleted stem cell transplant. The receptors shown here come from a girl aged 2 to 9 with aplastic anemia, due to receive a stem cell transplant.

The rearrangement joins TRBV29-1 to TRBJ1-1; D gene ambiguous. Germline loops: CDR1 SQVTM, CDR2 ANQGSEA. The CDR3 extends over 12 amino acids. Deletions cut 3 bases from V and 3 bases from J, with 8 bases between. CDR3 loop: CSVDDGHTEAFF. The CDR3 DNA reads as TGCAGCGTTGATGATGGGCACACTGAAGCTTTCTTT.

The chain uses TRBV4-1 and TRBJ2-7; 9 bases agree with TRBD2. This CDR3 has 15 residues. Germline CDR1 reads MGHRA; CDR2 reads YSYEKL. After removal of 1 base from V and 2 bases from J, the junction contained 3 bases not matched to a gene. DNA for the CDR3: TGCGCCAGCAGCCAAGGTCCTAGCGGGACCTACGAGCAGTACTTC. Translating it yields CASSQGPSGTYEQYF.

This clonotype was seen many times. The CDR3 nucleotides are TGCAGCGTTGGGTTACAGGATACGCAGTATTTT. Its protein product is CSVGLQDTQYF. The chain joins TRBV29-1 to TRBJ2-3; D gene uncertain. Germline CDR1 and CDR2: SQVTM and ANQGSEA. Deletions cut 4 bases from V and 6 bases from J, with 8 bases between. The CDR3 has 11 amino acids.

The rearrangement links TRBV6-2 or TRBV6-3 to TRBJ2-7; TRBD1 aligns across 10 bases. This CDR3 region has 13 residues. Germline CDR1 is MNHEY and CDR2 is SVGEGT. V dropped 8 bases and J dropped 6; count of bases not matched to a gene: 7. The DNA for the CDR3 is TGTGCCAGCGGATGGACAGGGGGATCCGAGCAGTACTTC. Translation gives CASGWTGGSEQYF.

In this sample, this clonotype turned up a few times. The genes are TRBV10-2 and TRBJ1-2; D not resolved. This CDR3 spans 16 amino acids. V was pared by 7 bases and J by 0 bases, with 18 bases between. Germline V lookup: CDR1 WSHSY, CDR2 SAAADI. The CDR3 DNA is TGCGCCAGCACCCAGGAGCCCCGACCCTCTAACTATGGCTACACCTTC. Protein: CASTQEPRPSNYGYTF.

This clonotype was detected ten times or more. The V and J genes are TRBV10-3 and TRBJ2-1, with D possibly TRBD2 on 6 matching bases. Germline-derived CDR1 and CDR2 are ENHRY and SYGVKD. Trimming removed 4 bases from V and 0 bases from J, with 19 bases in between. CDR3 size: 18 residues. CDR3 sequence (DNA): TGTGCCATCAGTGGGCCTGATAGCGGTGCAAGCTCCTACAATGAGCAGTTCTTC. Translation gives CAISGPDSGASSYNEQFF.

J is TRBJ1-1 and V is TRBV4-1; D gene ambiguous. Germline lookup yields CDR1 MGHRA and CDR2 YSYEKL. The germline V and J ends were trimmed by 1 base and 5 bases, with 11 bases remaining between them. This CDR3 region has 14 residues. In DNA form, the CDR3 reads TGCGCCAGCAGCCAAGTATCGGGCGATACTGAAGCTTTCTTT. This codes for CASSQVSGDTEAFF.

In its sample, this clonotype was seen a few times. CDR3 nucleotide sequence: TGCGCCAGCAGTCAACCGCGGGAGCAGTACTTC. It translates to CASSQPREQYF. The J gene is TRBJ2-7, the V gene TRBV23-1, with unresolved D. TRBV23-1 qualifies as an ORF whose function is uncertain. Trimming shortened V by 2 bases and J by 7 bases, and 6 bases separated the two germline ends. The CDR3 sequence is 11 residues long.

V gene TRBV20-1 combines with J gene TRBJ2-7; 9 nucleotides line up with TRBD2. Looked up from germline, CDR1 is DFQATT and CDR2 is SNEGSKA (reference sequence). Losses at the gene ends were 0 bases for V and 7 bases for J; bases not matched to a gene: 13. This CDR3 is built from 16 residues. The CDR3 nucleotides read TGCAGTGCTAGAGATATCGCGGCGGGAGGGTTTGGAGAGCAGTACTTC. Amino acids: CSARDIAAGGFGEQYF.

Notes on this clonotype: Being one base from a much bigger clone, this may be a read error. The V and J genes are TRBV6-1 and TRBJ2-7, with D perhaps TRBD1 or TRBD2 (5 bases each). Germline lookup yields CDR1 MNHNS and CDR2 SASEGT. This CDR3 spans 15 amino acids. The DNA for the CDR3 is TGTGCCAACAAACCGGGACCCCTAGAATCCTCCGAGCAGTACTTC. As protein: CANKPGPLESSEQYF.

This clonotype was found a few times. The J gene is TRBJ2-2, the V gene TRBV7-9; TRBD2 aligns across 9 bases. The CDR3 covers 16 residues. V lost 4 bases, J lost 4 bases, and 7 bases stayed unmatched. Germline CDR1 is SEHNR and CDR2 is FQNEAQ (reference sequence). In nucleotides, the CDR3 is TGTGCCAGCAGCTATCTAGCGGGAAGTGCCACCGGGGAGCTGTTTTTT. Translating it yields CASSYLAGSATGELFF.